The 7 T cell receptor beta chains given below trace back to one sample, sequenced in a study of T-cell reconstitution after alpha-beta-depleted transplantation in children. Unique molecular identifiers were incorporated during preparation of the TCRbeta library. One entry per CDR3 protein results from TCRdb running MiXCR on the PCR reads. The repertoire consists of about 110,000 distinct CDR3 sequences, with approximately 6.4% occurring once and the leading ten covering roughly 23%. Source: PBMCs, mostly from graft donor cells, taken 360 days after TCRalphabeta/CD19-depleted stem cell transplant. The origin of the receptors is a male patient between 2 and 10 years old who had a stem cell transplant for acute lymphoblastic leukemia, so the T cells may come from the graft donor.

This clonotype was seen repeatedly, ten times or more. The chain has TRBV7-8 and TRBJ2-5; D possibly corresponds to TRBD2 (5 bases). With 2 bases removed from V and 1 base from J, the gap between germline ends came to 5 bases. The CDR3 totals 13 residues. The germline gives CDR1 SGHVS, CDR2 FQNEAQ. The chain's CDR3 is CASSLRGQETQYF. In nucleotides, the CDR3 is TGTGCCAGCAGCTTACGGGGCCAAGAGACCCAGTACTTC.

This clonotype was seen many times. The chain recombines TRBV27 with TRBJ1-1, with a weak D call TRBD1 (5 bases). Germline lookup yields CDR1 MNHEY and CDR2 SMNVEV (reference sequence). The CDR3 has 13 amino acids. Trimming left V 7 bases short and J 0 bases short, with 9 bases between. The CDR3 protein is CASMRGMNTEAFF. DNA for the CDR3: TGTGCCAGCATGCGGGGGATGAACACTGAAGCTTTCTTT.

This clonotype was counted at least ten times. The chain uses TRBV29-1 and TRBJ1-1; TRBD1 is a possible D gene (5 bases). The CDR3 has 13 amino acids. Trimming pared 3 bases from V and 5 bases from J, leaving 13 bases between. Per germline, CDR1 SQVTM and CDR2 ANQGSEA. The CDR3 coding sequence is TGCAGCGTTGAGACAGCCTCGGGGACTGAAGCTTTCTTT. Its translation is CSVETASGTEAFF.

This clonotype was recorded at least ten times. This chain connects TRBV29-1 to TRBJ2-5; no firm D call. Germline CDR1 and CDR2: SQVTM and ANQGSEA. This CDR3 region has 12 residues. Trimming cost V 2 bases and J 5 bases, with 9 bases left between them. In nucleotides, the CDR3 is TGCAGCGTTGAACCCCGCCGGGAGACCCAGTACTTC. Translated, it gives CSVEPRRETQYF.

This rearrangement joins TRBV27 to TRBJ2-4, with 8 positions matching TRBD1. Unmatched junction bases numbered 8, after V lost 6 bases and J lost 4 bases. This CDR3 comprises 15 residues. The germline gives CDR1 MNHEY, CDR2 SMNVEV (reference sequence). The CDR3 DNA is TGTGCCAGCAGCCGGACAGGGAACCTAAAAAACATTCAGTACTTC. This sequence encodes CASSRTGNLKNIQYF.

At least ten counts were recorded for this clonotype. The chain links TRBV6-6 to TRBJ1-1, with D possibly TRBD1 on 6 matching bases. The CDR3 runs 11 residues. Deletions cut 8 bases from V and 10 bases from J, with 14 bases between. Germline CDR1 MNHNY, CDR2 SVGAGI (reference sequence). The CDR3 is CASEGGAGAFF. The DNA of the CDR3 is TGTGCCAGCGAGGGGGGCGCGGGAGCTTTCTTT.

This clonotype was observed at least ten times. The CDR3 is CASSRPPLHNEQFF. Here the CDR3 DNA reads TGTGCCAGCAGTCGTCCACCGCTTCATAATGAGCAGTTCTTC. The rearrangement uses TRBV28 and TRBJ2-1; D is undetermined. The V end lost 5 bases, the J end lost 7 bases, and 15 bases lay between the germline ends. The CDR3 runs 14 residues. The germline V gene has CDR1 MDHEN and CDR2 SYDVKM.